This TCR beta chain was sequenced during a study of T cell responses to AZD1222 COVID-19 vaccine. Study details: Second doses were pooled across both intervals (about 4 or about 12 weeks). Points from the study as a whole: As reported, nearly half of all spike-specific TCRs target variant regions that are unmutated.

The CDR3 has 13 residues. V gave up 4 bases and J gave up 4 bases; unmatched junction bases: 3. Germline V lookup: CDR1 GTSNPN, CDR2 SVGIG (reference sequence). Profiled with immunoSEQ multiplex PCR; TCRdb holds only in-frame clones, not every one. This sample yields about 120,000 clones, of which around 94% are seen a single time; 2.9% belongs to the top ten. A note on this clone: No antigen is known for it.

The sample was peripheral blood, taken on day 0 of AZD1222 vaccination. The chain recombines TRBV30 with TRBJ1-5, with 8 bases that match TRBD1. This clonotype originated in an adult in good health. The CDR3 loop is CAWTRGRNQPQHF. DNA for the CDR3: TGTGCCTGGACCAGGGGGCGGAATCAGCCCCAGCATTTT.